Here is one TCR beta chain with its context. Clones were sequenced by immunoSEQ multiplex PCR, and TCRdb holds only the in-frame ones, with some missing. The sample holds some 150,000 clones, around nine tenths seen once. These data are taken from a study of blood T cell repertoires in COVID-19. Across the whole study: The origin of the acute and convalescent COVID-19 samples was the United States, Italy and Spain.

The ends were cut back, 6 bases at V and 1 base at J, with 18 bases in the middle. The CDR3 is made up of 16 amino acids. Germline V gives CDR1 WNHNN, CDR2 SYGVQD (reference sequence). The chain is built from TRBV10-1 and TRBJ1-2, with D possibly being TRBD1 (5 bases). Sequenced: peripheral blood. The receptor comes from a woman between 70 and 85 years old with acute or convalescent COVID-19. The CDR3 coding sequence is TGCGCCAGCAGCCAAGTGGGGCACCAAATTAACTATGGCTACACCTTC. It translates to CASSQVGHQINYGYTF.